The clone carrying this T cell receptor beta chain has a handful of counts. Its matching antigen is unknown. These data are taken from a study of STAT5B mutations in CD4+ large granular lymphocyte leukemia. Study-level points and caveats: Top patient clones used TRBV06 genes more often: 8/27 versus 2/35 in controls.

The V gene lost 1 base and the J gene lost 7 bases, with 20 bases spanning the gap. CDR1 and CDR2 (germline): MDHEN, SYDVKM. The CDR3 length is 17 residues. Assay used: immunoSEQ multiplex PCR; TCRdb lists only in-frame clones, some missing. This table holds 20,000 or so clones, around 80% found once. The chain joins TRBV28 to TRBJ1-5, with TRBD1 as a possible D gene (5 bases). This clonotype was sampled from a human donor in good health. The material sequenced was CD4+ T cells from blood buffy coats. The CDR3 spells CASSLSGQGLGVQPQHF. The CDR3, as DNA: TGTGCCAGCAGTTTATCGGGGCAGGGACTAGGAGTCCAGCCCCAGCATTTT.